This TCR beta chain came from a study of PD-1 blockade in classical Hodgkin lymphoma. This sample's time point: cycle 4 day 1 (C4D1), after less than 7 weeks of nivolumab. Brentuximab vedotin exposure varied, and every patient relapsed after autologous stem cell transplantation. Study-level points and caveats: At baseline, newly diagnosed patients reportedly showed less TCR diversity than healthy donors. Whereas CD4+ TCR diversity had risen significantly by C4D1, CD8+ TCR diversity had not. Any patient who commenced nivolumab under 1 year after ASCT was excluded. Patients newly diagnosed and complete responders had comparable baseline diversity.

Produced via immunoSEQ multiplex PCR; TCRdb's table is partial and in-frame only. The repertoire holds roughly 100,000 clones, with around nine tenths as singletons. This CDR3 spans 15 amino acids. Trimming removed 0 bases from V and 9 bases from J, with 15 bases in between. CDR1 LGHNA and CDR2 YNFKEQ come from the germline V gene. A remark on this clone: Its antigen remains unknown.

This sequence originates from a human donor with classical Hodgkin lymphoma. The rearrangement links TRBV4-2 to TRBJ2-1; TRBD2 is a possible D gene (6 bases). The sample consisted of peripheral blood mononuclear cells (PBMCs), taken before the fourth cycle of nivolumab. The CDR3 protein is CASSQDLASALEQFF. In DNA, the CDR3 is TGTGCCAGCAGCCAAGATCTGGCTAGCGCCCTTGAGCAGTTCTTC.